The next 2 T cell receptor beta chains were all read from a single sample in a study of T cell responses to AZD1222 COVID-19 vaccine. Here immunoSEQ multiplex PCR was the method, and the copy in TCRdb shows in-frame clones only, minus some. The repertoire holds around 110,000 clones, with approximately 85% as singletons. Sample: peripheral blood, taken on day 0 of MenACWY control vaccination. The receptors here all came from an adult in good health.

The chain links TRBV6-2 or TRBV6-3 to TRBJ2-7, with 9 bases fitting TRBD1. The germline CDR1 and CDR2 sequences are MNHEY and SVGEGT. Losses at the gene ends were 4 bases for V and 3 bases for J; bases not matched to a gene: 4. The CDR3 contains 14 residues. The CDR3 DNA follows: TGTGCCAGCAGTTGGACAGGGGAACTCTACGAGCAGTACTTC. It encodes CASSWTGELYEQYF.

This clone was observed a few times. V gene TRBV7-2 combines with J gene TRBJ2-7; D gene ambiguous. V lost 5 bases and J lost 3, with 8 bases in between. Germline lookup yields CDR1 SGHTA and CDR2 FQGNSA. The CDR3 totals 12 residues. As DNA, the CDR3 is TGTGCCAGCAGCAGGGATTACTACGAGCAGTACTTC. Protein: CASSRDYYEQYF.